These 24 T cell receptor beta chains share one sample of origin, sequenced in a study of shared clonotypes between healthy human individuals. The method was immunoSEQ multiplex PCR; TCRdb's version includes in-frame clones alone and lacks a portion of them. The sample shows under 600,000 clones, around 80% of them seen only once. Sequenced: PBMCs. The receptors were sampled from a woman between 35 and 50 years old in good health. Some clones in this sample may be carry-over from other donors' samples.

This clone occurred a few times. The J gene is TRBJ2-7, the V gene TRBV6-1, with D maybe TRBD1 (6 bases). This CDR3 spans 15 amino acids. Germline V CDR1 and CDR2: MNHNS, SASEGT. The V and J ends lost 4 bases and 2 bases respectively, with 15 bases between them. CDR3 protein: CASSGTEIGAYEQYF. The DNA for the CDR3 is TGTGCCAGCAGTGGGACAGAAATTGGGGCCTACGAGCAGTACTTC.

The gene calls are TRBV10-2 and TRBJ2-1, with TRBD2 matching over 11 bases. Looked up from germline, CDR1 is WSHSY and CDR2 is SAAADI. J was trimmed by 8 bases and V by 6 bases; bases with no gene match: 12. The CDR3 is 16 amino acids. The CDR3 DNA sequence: TGCGCCAGCAGGCCCCATACTAGCGGGAGTGACGATGAGCAGTTCTTC. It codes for CASRPHTSGSDDEQFF.

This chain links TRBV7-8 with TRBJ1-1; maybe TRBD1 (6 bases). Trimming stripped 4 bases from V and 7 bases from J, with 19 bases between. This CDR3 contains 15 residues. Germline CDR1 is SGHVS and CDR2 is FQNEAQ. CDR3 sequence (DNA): TGTGCCAGCAGCTCCTTTGGACAGAGCCGACTTGAAGCTTTCTTT. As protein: CASSSFGQSRLEAFF.

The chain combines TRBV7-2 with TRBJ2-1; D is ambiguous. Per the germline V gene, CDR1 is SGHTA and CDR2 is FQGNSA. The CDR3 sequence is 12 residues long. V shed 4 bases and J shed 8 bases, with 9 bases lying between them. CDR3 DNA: TGTGCCAGCAGCTCCCGGGTCCATGAGCAGTTCTTC. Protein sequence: CASSSRVHEQFF.

CDR3: CASSLNRNYEQYF. As DNA, the CDR3 is TGTGCCAGCAGTTTAAACAGAAACTACGAGCAGTACTTC. This chain uses TRBV28 with TRBJ2-7; no firm D call. The ends were cut back, 2 bases at V and 3 bases at J, with 8 bases in the middle. The length of the CDR3 is 13 residues. Germline V gene lookup returns CDR1 MDHEN and CDR2 SYDVKM.

CDR3 protein: CASRPPPGQGYEQYF. CDR3 sequence (DNA): TGTGCCAGCAGACCGCCCCCGGGACAGGGTTACGAGCAGTACTTC. V is TRBV28 and J is TRBJ2-7; 9 nucleotides match TRBD1. The V and J ends lost 6 bases and 4 bases, in that order; junction bases with no gene match: 10. The CDR3 totals 15 residues. CDR1 is MDHEN, CDR2 SYDVKM, per germline.

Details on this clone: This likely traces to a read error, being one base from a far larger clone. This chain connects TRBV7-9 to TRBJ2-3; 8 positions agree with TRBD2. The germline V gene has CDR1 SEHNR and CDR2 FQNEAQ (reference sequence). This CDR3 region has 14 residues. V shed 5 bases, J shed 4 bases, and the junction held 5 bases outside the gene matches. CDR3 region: CASSQGLEADTQYF. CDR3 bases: TGTGCCAGCAGCCAGGGACTAGAGGCAGATACGCAGTATTTT.

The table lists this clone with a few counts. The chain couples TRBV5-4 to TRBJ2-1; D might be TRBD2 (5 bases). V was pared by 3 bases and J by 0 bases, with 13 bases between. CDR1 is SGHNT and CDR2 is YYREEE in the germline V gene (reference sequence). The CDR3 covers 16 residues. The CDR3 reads CASSSKVGSSYNEQFF. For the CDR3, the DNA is TGTGCCAGCAGCTCTAAGGTGGGGAGCTCCTACAATGAGCAGTTCTTC.

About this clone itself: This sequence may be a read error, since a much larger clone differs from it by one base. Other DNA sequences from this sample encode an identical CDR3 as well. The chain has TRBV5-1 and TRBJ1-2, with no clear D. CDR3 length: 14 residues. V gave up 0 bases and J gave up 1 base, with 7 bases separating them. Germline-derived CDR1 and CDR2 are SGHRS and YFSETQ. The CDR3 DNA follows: TGCGCCAGCAGCTTGGGGAACGGTAACTATGGCTACACCTTC. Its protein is CASSLGNGNYGYTF.

The chain's CDR3 is CASSFGTSETGELFF. CDR3 DNA sequence: TGCGCCAGCAGCTTCGGGACTAGCGAGACCGGGGAGCTGTTTTTT. The rearrangement links TRBV5-1 to TRBJ2-2; 10 nucleotides agree with TRBD2. The CDR3 is made up of 15 amino acids. Germline CDR1 is SGHRS and CDR2 is YFSETQ. The V and J ends lost 2 bases and 5 bases, in that order; junction bases with no gene match: 3.

The CDR3 loop is CASNNPSAGPSTDTQYF. CDR3 in DNA: TGTGCCAGCAATAATCCGAGCGCAGGGCCGAGCACAGATACGCAGTATTTT. The chain has TRBV28 and TRBJ2-3, with a possible D match to TRBD1 (5 bases). Germline CDR1 MDHEN, CDR2 SYDVKM. V gave up 7 bases and J gave up 0 bases, with 20 bases separating them. This CDR3 has 17 residues.

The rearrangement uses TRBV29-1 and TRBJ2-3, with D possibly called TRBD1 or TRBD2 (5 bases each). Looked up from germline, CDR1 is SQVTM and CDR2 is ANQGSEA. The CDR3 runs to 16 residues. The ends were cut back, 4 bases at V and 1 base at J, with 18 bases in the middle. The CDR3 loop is CSVARPKPGRTDTQYF. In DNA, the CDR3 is TGCAGCGTTGCTCGGCCCAAACCGGGGCGCACAGATACGCAGTATTTT.

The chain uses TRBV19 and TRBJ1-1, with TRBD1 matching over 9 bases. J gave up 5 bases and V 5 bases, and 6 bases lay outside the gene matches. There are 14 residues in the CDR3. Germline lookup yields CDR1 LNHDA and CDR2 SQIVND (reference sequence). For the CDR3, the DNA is TGTGCCAGTAGTCCCTGGGACAGGGAGACTGAAGCTTTCTTT. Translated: CASSPWDRETEAFF.

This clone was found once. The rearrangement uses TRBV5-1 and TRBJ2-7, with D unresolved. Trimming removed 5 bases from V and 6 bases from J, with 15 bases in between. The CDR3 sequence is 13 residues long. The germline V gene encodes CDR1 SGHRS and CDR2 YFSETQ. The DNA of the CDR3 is TGCGCCAGCAGTGAGGTTAGTTCATCCGAGCAGTACTTC. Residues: CASSEVSSSEQYF.

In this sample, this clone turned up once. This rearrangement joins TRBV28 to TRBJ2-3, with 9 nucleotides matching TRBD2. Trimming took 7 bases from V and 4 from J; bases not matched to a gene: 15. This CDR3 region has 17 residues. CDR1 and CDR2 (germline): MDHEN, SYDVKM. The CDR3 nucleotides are TGTGCCAGCATTGCCCTAGGGGCGGGAGGGAATTCAGATACGCAGTATTTT. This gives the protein CASIALGAGGNSDTQYF.

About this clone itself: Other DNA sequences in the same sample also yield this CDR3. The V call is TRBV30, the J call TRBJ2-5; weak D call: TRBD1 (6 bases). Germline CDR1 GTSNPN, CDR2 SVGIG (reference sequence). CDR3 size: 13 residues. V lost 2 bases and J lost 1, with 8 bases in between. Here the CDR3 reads CAWSPGAQETQYF. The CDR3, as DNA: TGTGCCTGGAGTCCAGGGGCCCAAGAGACCCAGTACTTC.

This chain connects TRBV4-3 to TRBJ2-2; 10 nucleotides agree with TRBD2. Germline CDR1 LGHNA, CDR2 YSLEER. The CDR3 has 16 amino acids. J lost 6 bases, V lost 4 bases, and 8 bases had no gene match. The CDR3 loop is CASSLLAGDHAGELFF. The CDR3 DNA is TGCGCCAGCAGCCTTCTAGCGGGAGATCATGCCGGGGAGCTGTTTTTT.

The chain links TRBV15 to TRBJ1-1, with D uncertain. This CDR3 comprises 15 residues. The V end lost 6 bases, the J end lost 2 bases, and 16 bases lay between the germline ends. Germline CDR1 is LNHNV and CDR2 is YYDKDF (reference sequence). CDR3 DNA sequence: TGTGCCACCAGGGCTCGGCTGCTATATAACACTGAAGCTTTCTTT. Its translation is CATRARLLYNTEAFF.

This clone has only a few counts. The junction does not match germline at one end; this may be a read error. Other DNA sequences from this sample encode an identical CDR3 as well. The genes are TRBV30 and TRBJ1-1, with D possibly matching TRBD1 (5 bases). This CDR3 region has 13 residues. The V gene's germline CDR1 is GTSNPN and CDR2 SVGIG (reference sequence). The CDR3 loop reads CAWSILRGTEAFF. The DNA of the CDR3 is TGTGCCTGGAGTATCCTAAGGGGAACTGAAGCTTTCTTC.

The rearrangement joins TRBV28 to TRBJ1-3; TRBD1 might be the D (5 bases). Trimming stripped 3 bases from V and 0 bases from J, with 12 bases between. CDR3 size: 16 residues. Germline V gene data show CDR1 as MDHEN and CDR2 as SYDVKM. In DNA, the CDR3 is TGTGCCAGCAGTTTGGGGGGGGTACGCTCTGGAAACACCATATATTTT. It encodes CASSLGGVRSGNTIYF. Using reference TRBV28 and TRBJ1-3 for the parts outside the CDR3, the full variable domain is DVKVTQSSRYLVKRTGEKVFLECVQDMDHENMFWYRQDPGLGLRLIYFSYDVKMKEKGDIPEGYSVSREKKERFSLILESASTNQTSMYLCASSLGGVRSGNTIYFGEGSWLTVV.

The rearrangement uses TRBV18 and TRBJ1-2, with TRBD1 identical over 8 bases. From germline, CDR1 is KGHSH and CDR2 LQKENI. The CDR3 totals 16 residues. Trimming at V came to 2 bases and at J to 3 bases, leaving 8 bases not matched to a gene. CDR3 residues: CASSPSRRGQDYGYTF. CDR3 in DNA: TGTGCCAGCTCACCATCGCGCAGGGGGCAGGACTATGGCTACACCTTC. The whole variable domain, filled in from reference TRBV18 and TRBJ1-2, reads NAGVMQNPRHLVRRRGQEARLRCSPMKGHSHVYWYRQLPEEGLKFMVYLQKENIIDESGMPKERFSAEFPKEGPSILRIQQVVRGDSAAYFCASSPSRRGQDYGYTFGSGTRLTVV.

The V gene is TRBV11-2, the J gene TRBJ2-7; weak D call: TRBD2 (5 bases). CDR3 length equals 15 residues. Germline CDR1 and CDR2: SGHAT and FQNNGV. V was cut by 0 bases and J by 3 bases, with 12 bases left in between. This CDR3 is CASSLDHAGIYEQYF. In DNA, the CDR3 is TGTGCCAGCAGCTTAGATCATGCCGGGATCTACGAGCAGTACTTC.

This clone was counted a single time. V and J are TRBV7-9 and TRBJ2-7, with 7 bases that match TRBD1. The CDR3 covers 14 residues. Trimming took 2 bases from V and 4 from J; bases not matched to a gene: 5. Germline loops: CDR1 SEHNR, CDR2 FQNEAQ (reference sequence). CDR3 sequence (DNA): TGTGCCAGCAGCTTAAACAGGGGATCGTACGAGCAGTACTTC. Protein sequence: CASSLNRGSYEQYF.

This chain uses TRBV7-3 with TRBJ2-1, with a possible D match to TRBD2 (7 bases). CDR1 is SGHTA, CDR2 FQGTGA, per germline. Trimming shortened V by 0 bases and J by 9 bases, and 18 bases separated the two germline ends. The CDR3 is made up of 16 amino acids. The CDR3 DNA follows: TGTGCCAGCAGCTTAACATTAGGGGGAGGGCCGAGTGAGCAGTTCTTC. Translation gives CASSLTLGGGPSEQFF. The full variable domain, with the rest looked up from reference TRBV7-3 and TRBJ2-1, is GAGVSQTPSNKVTEKGKYVELRCDPISGHTALYWYRQSLGQGPEFLIYFQGTGAADDSGLPNDRFFAVRPEGSVSTLKIQRTERGDSAVYLCASSLTLGGGPSEQFFGPGTRLTVL.